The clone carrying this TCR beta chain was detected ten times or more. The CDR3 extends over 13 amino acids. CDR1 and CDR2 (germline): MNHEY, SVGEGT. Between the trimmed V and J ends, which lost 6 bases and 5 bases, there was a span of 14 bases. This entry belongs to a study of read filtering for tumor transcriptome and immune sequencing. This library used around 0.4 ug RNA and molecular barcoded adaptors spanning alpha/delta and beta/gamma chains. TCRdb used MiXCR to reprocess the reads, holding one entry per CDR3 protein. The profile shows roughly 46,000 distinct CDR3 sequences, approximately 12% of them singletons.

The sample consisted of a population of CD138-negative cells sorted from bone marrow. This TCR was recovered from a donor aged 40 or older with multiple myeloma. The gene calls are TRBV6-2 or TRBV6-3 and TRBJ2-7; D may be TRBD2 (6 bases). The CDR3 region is CASREPSVDEQYF. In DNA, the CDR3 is TGTGCCAGCAGAGAGCCTAGCGTCGACGAGCAGTACTTC.